This T cell receptor (beta chain) was recovered during a study of blood T cells in healthy people across ages. Sample-barcoded 5' priming and a J-beta primer mix drove a second PCR of about 6 to 12 cycles. A single record per CDR3 protein comes from TCRdb applying MiXCR to the 5' RACE reads. The sample has over 600,000 distinct CDR3 sequences; 46% are singletons. In germline, CDR1 is LGHDT, CDR2 YNNKEL (reference sequence). The V end lost 4 bases, the J end lost 3 bases, and 9 bases lay between the germline ends. This CDR3 is 14 amino acids long. This clonotype came up once. Sequencing input: blood. V usage is TRBV3-1 and J usage is TRBJ1-4; a weak D match, TRBD1 (6 bases). The receptor's source is a man older than 75 in good health. In nucleotides, the CDR3 is TGTGCCAGCAGCCTCCGACAGGCTAATGAAAAACTGTTTTTT. Its protein is CASSLRQANEKLFF.